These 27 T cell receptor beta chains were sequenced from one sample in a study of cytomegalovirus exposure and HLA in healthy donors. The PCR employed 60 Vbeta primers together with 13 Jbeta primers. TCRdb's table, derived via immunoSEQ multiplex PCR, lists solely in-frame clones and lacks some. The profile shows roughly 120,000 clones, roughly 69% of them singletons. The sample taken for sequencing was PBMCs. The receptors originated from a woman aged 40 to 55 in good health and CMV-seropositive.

The CDR3 DNA reads as TGTGCCAGCAGCTTAGCGGGGGCTTCCAACTATGGCTACACCTTC. Protein sequence: CASSLAGASNYGYTF. This chain links TRBV7-2 with TRBJ1-2; a weak D match, TRBD1 (6 bases). The V gene lost 0 bases and the J gene lost 2 bases, with 10 bases spanning the gap. The germline V gene has CDR1 SGHTA and CDR2 FQGNSA. The CDR3 loop spans 15 amino acids.

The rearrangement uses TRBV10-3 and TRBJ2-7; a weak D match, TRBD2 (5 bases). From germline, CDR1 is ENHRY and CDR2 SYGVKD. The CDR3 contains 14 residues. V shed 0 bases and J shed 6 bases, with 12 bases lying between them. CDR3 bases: TGTGCCATCAGTGAGTCTAACAATCGGGGCGAGCAGTACTTC. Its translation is CAISESNNRGEQYF.

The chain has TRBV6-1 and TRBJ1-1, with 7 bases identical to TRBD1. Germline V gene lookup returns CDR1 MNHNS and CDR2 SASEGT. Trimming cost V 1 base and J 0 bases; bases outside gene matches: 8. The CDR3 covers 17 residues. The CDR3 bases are TGTGCCAGCAGTGAAGAGGTGGGACAGTGGGTGAACACTGAAGCTTTCTTT. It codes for CASSEEVGQWVNTEAFF.

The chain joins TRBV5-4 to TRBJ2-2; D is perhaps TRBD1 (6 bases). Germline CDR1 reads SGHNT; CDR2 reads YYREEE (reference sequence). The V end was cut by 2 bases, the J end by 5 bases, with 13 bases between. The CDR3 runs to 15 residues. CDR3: CASSFLAGETGELFF. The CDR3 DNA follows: TGTGCCAGCAGCTTTTTGGCAGGGGAAACCGGGGAGCTGTTTTTT.

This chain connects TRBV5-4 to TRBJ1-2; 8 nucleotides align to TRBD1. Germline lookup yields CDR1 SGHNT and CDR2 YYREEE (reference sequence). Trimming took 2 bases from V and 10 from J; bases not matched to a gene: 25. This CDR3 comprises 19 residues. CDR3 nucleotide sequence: TGTGCCAGCAGCTTAACGATGTCTTATGCCGAAAGACAGGGGTTGCTCTACACCTTC. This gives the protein CASSLTMSYAERQGLLYTF.

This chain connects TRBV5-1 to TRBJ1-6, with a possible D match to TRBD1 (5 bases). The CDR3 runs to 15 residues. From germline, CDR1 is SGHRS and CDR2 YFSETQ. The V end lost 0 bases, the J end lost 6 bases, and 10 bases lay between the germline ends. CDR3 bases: TGCGCCAGCAGCTTGGCTATAAGGGGTAATTCACCCCTCCACTTT. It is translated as CASSLAIRGNSPLHF.

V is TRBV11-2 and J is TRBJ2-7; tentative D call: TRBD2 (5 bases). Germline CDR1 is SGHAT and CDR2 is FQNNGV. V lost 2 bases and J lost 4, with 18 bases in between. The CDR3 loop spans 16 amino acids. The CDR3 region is CASSLPLSAGKYEQYF. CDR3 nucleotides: TGTGCCAGCAGCTTACCCCTCAGTGCCGGGAAATACGAGCAGTACTTC.

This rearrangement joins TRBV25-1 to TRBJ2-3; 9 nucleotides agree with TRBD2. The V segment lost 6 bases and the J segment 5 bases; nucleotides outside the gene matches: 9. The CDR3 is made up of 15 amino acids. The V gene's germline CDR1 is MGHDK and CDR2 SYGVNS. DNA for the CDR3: TGTGCCAGCAGCGCATTAGCGGGAGCTGGAGATACGCAGTATTTT. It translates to CASSALAGAGDTQYF. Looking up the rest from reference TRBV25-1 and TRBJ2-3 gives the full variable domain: EADIYQTPRYLVIGTGKKITLECSQTMGHDKMYWYQQDPGMELHLIHYSYGVNSTEKGDLSSESTVSRIRTEHFPLTLESARPSHTSQYLCASSALAGAGDTQYFGPGTRLTVL.

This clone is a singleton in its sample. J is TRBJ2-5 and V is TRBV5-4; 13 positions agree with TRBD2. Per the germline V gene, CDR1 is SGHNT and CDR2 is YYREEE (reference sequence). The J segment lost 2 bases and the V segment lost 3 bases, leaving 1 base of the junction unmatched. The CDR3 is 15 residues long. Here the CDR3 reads CASSSTSGRQETQYF. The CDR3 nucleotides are TGTGCCAGCAGCTCGACTAGCGGGAGGCAAGAGACCCAGTACTTC. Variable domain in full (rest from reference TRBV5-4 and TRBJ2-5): ETGVTQSPTHLIKTRGQQVTLRCSSQSGHNTVSWYQQALGQGPQFIFQYYREEENGRGNFPPRFSGLQFPNYSSELNVNALELDDSALYLCASSSTSGRQETQYFGPGTRLLVL.

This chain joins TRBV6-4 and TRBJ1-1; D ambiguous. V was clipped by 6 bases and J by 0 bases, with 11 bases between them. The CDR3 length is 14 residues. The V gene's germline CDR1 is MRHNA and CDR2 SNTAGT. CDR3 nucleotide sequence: TGTGCCAGCAGACGGGAATGGCTGAACACTGAAGCTTTCTTT. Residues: CASRREWLNTEAFF.

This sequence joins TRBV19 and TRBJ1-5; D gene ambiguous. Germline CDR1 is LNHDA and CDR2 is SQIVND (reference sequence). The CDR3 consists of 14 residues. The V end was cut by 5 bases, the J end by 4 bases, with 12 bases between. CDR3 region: CASSWLQKNQPQHF. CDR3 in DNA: TGTGCCAGTAGTTGGTTACAGAAAAATCAGCCCCAGCATTTT.

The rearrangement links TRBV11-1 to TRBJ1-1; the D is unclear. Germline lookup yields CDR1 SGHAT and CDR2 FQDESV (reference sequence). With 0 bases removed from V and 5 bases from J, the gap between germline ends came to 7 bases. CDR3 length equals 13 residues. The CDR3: CASSLAGRTEAFF. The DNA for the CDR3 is TGTGCCAGCAGCTTAGCAGGGAGAACTGAAGCTTTCTTT.

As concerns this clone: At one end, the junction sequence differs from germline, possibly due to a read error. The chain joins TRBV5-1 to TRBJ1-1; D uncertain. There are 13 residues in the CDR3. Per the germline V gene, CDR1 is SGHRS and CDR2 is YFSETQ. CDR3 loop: CTSSFNLNTEAFF. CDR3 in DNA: TGCACCAGCAGCTTTAACTTGAACACTGAAGCTTTCTTT.

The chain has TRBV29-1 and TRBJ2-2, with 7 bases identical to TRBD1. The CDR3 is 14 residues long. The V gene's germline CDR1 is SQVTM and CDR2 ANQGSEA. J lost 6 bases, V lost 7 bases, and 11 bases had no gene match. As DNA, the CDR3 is TGCAGCGCGCGCGCCACAGGGGACGCCGGGGAGCTGTTTTTT. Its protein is CSARATGDAGELFF.

The CDR3 region has the DNA TGTGCCAGCAGCTTGAGCGGGCCGAACACCGGGGAGCTGTTTTTT. Amino acids: CASSLSGPNTGELFF. J is TRBJ2-2 and V is TRBV7-3; a possible D gene is TRBD2 (6 bases). This CDR3 comprises 15 residues. Germline CDR1 reads SGHTA; CDR2 reads FQGTGA. Trimming removed 3 bases at V and 0 bases at J, with 8 bases between.

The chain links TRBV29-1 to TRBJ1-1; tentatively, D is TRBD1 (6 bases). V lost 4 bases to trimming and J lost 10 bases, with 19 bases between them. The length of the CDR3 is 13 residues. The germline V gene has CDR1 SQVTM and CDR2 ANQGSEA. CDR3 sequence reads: CSVGLMTGTSAFF. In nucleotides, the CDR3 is TGCAGCGTTGGCCTAATGACCGGGACATCAGCTTTCTTT. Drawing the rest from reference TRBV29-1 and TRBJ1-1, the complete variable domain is SAVISQKPSRDICQRGTSLTIQCQVDSQVTMMFWYRQQPGQSLTLIATANQGSEATYESGFVIDKFPISRPNLTFSTLTVSNMSPEDSSIYLCSVGLMTGTSAFFGQGTRLTVV.

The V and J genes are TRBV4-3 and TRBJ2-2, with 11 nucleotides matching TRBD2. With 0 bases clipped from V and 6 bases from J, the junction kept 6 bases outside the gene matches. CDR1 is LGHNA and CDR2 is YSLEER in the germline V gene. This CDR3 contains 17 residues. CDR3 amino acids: CASSQDSGRARAGELFF. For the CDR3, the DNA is TGCGCCAGCAGCCAAGATAGCGGGAGGGCCCGTGCCGGGGAGCTGTTTTTT.

This chain's CDR3 is CASQHRVTYEQYF. CDR3 nucleotides: TGTGCCAGCCAACACAGGGTCACCTACGAGCAGTACTTC. This chain joins TRBV28 and TRBJ2-7, with a weak D call TRBD1 (6 bases). Trimming stripped 8 bases from V and 2 bases from J, with 13 bases between. CDR1 is MDHEN, CDR2 SYDVKM, per germline. The CDR3 is 13 amino acids.

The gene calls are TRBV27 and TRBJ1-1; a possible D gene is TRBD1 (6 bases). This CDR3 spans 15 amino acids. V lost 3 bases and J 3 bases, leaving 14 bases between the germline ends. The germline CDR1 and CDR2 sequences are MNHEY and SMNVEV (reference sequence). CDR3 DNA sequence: TGTGCCAGCAGTTTGGCCACAGGGTTGTACACTGAAGCTTTCTTT. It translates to CASSLATGLYTEAFF.

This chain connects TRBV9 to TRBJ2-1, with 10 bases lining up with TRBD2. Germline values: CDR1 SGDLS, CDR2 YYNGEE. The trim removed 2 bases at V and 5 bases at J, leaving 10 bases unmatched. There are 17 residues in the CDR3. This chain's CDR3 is CASSVGLAEGGNNEQFF. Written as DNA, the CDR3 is TGTGCCAGCAGCGTCGGACTAGCGGAGGGAGGTAACAATGAGCAGTTCTTC.

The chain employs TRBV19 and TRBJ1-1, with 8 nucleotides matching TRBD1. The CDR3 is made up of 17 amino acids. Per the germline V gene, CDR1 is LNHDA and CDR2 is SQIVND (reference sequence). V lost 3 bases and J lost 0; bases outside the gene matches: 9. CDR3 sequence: CASSMGPQGAMNTEAFF. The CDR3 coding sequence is TGTGCCAGTAGTATGGGGCCTCAGGGGGCCATGAACACTGAAGCTTTCTTT.

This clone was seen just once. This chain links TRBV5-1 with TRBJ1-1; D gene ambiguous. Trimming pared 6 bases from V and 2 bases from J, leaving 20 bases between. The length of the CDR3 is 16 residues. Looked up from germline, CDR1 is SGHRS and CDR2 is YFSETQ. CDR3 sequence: CASTSVGGGGNTEAFF. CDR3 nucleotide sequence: TGCGCCAGCACGTCTGTGGGTGGTGGCGGAAACACTGAAGCTTTCTTT.

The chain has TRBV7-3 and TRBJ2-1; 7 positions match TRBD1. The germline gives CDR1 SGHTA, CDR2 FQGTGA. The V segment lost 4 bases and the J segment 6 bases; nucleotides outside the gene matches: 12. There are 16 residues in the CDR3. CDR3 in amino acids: CASSSSPGQSINEQFF. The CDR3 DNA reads TGTGCCAGCAGCTCAAGCCCGGGACAGTCTATCAATGAGCAGTTCTTC.

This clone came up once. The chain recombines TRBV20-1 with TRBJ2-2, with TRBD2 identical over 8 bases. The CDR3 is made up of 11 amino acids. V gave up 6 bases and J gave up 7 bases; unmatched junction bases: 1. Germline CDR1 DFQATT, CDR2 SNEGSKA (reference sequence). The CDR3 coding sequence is TGCAGTGCCCGGGAGGGCGGGGAGCTGTTTTTT. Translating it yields CSAREGGELFF.

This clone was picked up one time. CDR3 region: CASSLRSSNTEAFF. The CDR3 coding sequence is TGCGCCAGCAGCTTGAGATCGAGTAACACTGAAGCTTTCTTT. The J gene is TRBJ1-1, the V gene TRBV5-1; D remains unclear. The CDR3 consists of 14 residues. The germline V gene encodes CDR1 SGHRS and CDR2 YFSETQ. V was cut by 1 base and J by 2 bases, with 9 bases left in between.

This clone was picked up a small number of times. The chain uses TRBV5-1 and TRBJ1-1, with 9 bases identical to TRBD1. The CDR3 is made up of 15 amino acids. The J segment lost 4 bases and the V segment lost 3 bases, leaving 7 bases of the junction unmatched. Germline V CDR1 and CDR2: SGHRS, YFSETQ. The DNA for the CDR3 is TGCGCCAGCAGCTGGTCCGGGACAGGGACCACTGAAGCTTTCTTT. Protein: CASSWSGTGTTEAFF.

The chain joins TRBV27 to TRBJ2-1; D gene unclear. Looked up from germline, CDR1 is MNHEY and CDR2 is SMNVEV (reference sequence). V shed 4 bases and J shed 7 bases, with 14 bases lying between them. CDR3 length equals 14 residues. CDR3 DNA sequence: TGTGCCAGCAGTTCCCTCTTAGCCGGAAATGAGCAGTTCTTC. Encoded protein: CASSSLLAGNEQFF.